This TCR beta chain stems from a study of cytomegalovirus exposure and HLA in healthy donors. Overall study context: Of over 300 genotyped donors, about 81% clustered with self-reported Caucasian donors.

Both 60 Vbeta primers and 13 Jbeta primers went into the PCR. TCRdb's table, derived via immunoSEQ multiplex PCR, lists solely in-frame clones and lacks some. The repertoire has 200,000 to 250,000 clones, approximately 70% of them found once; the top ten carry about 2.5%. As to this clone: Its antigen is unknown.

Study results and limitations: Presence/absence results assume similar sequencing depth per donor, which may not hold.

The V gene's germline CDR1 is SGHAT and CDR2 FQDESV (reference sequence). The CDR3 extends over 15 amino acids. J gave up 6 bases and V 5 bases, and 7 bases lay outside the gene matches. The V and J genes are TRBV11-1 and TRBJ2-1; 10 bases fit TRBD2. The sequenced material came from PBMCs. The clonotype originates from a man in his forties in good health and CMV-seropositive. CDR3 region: CASSPGERGGNEQFF. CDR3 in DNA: TGTGCCAGCAGCCCCGGGGAGCGGGGGGGCAATGAGCAGTTCTTC.